This paragraph covers one TCR beta chain sequence. Its antigen is as yet unknown. Between the trimmed V and J ends, which lost 5 bases and 4 bases, there was a span of 8 bases. The length of the CDR3 is 12 residues. Germline V lookup: CDR1 SEHNR, CDR2 FQNEAQ (reference sequence). 13 Jbeta primers and 60 Vbeta primers were used for the PCR. Libraries were prepared by immunoSEQ multiplex PCR; TCRdb keeps only in-frame clonotypes and omits some of them. The sample shows some 140,000 clones, roughly four fifths of them seen only once. All donors participated as healthy donors of bone marrow. The data stem from a study of cytomegalovirus exposure and HLA in healthy donors. Study overall: Early released data had about 85 million unique TCRs, all coming from HLA-typed donors. Study findings and constraints: Trimming of TCR beta V- and J-genes showed a link, identified in a later analysis, to a missense DCLRE1C variant. Indistinguishable V segments such as TRBV6-2 and TRBV6-3 were excluded.

V is TRBV7-9 and J is TRBJ1-2; no definite D call. The origin of this receptor is a woman between 50 and 59 years old in good health and CMV-seropositive. The sample consisted of PBMCs. This CDR3 is CASSPPVYGYTF. CDR3 bases: TGTGCCAGCAGCCCCCCCGTCTATGGCTACACCTTC.